This T cell receptor beta chain emerged from a study of control samples from healthy donors and cancer patients. Germline V lookup: CDR1 MGHDK, CDR2 SYGVNS. V was shortened by 6 bases and J by 15 bases, with 18 bases between the two germline ends. This CDR3 is 12 amino acids long. The protocol was immunoSEQ multiplex PCR, while the TCRdb copy is restricted to in-frame clones and leaves out a portion. Of approximately 100,000 clones in the sample, about 81% are singletons; the top ten hold under 40%. This clonotype originated in a man aged 65 to 85 with lung cancer. The sequencing input was PBMCs. This rearrangement joins TRBV25-1 to TRBJ2-1; D remains unclear. CDR3 residues: CASRSSGLSLFF. CDR3 in DNA: TGTGCCAGCAGGTCATCTGGGTTGAGTCTGTTCTTC.